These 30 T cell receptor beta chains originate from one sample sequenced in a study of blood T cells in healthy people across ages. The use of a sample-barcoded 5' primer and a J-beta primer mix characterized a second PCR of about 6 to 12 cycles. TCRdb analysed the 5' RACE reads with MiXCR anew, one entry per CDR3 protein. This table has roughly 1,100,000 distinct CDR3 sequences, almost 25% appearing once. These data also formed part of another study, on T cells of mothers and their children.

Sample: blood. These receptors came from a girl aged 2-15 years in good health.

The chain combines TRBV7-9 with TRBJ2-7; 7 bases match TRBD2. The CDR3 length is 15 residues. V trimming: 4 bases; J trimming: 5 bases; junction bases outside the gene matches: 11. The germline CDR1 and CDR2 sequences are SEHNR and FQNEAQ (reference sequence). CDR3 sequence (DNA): TGTGCCAGCAGCTCCTACCGGGACTATGGGGACGAGCAGTACTTC. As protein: CASSSYRDYGDEQYF.

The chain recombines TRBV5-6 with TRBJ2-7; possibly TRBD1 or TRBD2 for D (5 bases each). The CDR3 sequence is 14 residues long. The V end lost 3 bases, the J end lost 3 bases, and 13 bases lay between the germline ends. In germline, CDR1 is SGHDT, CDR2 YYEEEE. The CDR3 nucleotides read TGTGCCAGCAGCTCCGTGGGACGGGACTACGAGCAGTACTTC. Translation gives CASSSVGRDYEQYF.

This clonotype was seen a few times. Written as DNA, the CDR3 is TGCGCCAGCAGCTTCCACCGGACAGGTACGGAAGAGCAGTACTTC. It translates to CASSFHRTGTEEQYF. The chain recombines TRBV4-1 with TRBJ2-5, with TRBD1 matching over 7 bases. There are 15 residues in the CDR3. From germline, CDR1 is MGHRA and CDR2 YSYEKL. V was clipped by 5 bases and J by 11 bases; unmatched bases: 17.

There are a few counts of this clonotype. CDR3 DNA: TGTGCCAGCAGCCTAGGGACTAGTCAGGGGAATGAGCAGTTCTTC. Residues: CASSLGTSQGNEQFF. The rearrangement uses TRBV7-2 and TRBJ2-1, with 8 bases lining up with TRBD2. After removal of 5 bases from V and 7 bases from J, the junction contained 10 bases not matched to a gene. Germline lookup yields CDR1 SGHTA and CDR2 FQGNSA. The CDR3 contains 15 residues.

The CDR3, as DNA: TGCGCCAGCAGCGGGATCTCTTCTGGTGAAAAACTGTTTTTT. Translation: CASSGISSGEKLFF. This chain links TRBV10-2 with TRBJ1-4; D is undetermined. Germline values: CDR1 WSHSY, CDR2 SAAADI. This CDR3 has 14 residues. Deletions cut 6 bases from V and 7 bases from J, with 15 bases between.

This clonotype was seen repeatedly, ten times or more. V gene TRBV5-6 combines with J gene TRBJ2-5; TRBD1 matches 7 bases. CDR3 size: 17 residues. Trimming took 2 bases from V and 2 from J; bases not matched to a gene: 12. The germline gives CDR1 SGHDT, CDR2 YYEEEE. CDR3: CASSLTSTGQEQETQYF. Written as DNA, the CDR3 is TGTGCCAGCAGCTTAACCTCAACTGGACAGGAACAAGAGACCCAGTACTTC.

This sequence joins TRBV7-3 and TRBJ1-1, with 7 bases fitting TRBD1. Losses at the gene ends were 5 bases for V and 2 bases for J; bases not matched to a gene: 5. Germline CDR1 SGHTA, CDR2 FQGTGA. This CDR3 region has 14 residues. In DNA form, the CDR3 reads TGTGCCAGCAGCCCCGGACAGGACAACACTGAAGCTTTCTTT. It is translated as CASSPGQDNTEAFF.

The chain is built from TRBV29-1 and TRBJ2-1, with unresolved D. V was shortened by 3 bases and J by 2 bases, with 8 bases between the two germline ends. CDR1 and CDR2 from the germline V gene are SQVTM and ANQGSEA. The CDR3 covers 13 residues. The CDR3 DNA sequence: TGCAGCGTTGAGGGTTCAGCCTACAATGAGCAGTTCTTC. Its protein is CSVEGSAYNEQFF.

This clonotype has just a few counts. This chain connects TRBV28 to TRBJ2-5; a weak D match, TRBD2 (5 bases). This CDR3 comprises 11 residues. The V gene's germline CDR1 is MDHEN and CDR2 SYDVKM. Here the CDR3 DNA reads TGTGCTACACTAGGATCACAGACCCAGTACTTC. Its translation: CATLGSQTQYF.

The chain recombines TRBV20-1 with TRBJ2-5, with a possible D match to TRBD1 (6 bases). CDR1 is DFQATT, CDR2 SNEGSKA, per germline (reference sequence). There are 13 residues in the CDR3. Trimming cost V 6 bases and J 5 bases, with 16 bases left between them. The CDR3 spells CSALTRGGETQYF. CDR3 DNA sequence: TGCAGTGCCCTGACCAGGGGTGGGGAGACCCAGTACTTC.

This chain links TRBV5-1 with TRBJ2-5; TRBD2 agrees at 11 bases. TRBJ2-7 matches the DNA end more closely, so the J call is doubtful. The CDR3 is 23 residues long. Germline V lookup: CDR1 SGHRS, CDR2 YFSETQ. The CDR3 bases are TGCGCCAGCAGCTCCAGGCGAGATGAGACAAGCGAAAGGGGACTAGCGGTGATCTACGAGCAGTACTTC. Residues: CASSSRRDETSERGLAVIYEQYF.

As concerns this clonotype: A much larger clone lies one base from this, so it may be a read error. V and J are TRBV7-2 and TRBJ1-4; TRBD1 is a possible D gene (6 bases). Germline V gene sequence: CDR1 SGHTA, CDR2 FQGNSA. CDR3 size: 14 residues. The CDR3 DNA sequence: TGTGCCAGCAGCTTATCAGGGGTCAATGAAAAACGGTTTTTT. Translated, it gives CASSLSGVNEKRFF. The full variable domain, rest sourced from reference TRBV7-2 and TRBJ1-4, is GAGVSQSPSNKVTEKGKDVELRCDPISGHTALYWYRQSLGQGLEFLIYFQGNSAPDKSGLPSDRFSAERTGGSVSTLTIQRTQQEDSAVYLCASSLSGVNEKRFFGSGTQLSVL.

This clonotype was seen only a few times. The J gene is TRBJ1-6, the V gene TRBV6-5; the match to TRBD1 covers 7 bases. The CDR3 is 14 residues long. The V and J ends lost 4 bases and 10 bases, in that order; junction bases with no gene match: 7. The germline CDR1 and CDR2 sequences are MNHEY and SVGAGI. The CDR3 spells CASSSRQGGSPLHF. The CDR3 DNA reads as TGTGCCAGCAGTTCCCGACAGGGTGGGTCACCCCTCCACTTT.

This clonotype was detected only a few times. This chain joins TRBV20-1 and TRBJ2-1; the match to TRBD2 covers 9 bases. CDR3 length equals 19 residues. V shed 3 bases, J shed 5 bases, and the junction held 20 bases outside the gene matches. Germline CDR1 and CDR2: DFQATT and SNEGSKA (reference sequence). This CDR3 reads CSARDPWAGGPHTDNEQFF. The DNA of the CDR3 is TGCAGTGCTAGGGACCCCTGGGCGGGAGGGCCTCACACCGACAATGAGCAGTTCTTC.

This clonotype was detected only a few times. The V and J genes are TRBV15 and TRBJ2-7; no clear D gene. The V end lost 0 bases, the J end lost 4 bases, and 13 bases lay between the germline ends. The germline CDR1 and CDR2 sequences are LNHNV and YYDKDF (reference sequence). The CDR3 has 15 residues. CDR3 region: CATSRETEADYEQYF. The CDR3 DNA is TGTGCCACCAGCAGAGAGACCGAGGCGGATTACGAGCAGTACTTC. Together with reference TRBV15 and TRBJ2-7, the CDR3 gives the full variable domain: DAMVIQNPRYQVTQFGKPVTLSCSQTLNHNVMYWYQQKSSQAPKLLFHYYDKDFNNEADTPDNFQSRRPNTSFCFLDIRSPGLGDTAMYLCATSRETEADYEQYFGPGTRLTVT.

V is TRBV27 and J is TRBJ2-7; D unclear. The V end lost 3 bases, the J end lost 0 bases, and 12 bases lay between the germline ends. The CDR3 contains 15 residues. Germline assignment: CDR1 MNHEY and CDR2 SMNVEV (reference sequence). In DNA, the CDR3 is TGTGCCAGCAGTTTGAACAGAGAGAGCTCCTACGAGCAGTACTTC. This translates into CASSLNRESSYEQYF.

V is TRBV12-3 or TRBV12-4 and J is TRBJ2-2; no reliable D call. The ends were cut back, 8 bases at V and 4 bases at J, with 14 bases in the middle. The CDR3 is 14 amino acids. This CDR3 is CASRTLGPTGELFF. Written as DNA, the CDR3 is TGTGCCAGCCGCACGCTGGGTCCCACCGGGGAGCTGTTTTTT.

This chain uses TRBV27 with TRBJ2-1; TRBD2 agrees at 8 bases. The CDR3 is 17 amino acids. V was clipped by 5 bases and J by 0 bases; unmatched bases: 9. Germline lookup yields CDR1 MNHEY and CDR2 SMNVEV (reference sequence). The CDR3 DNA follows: TGTGCCAGCAGTCCTACATCGGGACTAGACTCCTACAATGAGCAGTTCTTC. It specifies CASSPTSGLDSYNEQFF.

DNA of the CDR3: TGTGCCAGCAGCCCTAGCGGGGTTACCTACGAGCAGTACTTC. This codes for CASSPSGVTYEQYF. The chain recombines TRBV7-9 with TRBJ2-7, with TRBD2 identical over 9 bases. CDR1 and CDR2 from the germline V gene are SEHNR and FQNEAQ (reference sequence). This CDR3 spans 14 amino acids. V shed 5 bases and J 2 bases; nucleotides not matched to a gene: 4.

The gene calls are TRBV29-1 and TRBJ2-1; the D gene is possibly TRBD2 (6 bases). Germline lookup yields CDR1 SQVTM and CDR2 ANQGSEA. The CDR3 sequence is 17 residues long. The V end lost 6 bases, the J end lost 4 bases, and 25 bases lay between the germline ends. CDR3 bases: TGCAGCGTCTACGGCGGGGACCTAGAAAGCACGTACAATGAGCAGTTCTTC. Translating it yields CSVYGGDLESTYNEQFF.

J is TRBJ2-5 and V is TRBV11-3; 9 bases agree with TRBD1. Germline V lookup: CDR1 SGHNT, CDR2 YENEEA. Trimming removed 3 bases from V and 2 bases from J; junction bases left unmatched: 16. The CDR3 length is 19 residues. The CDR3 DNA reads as TGTGCCAGCAGCTTTACTCTATTTTTGGGACAGGGTGGTCAAGAGACCCAGTACTTC. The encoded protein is CASSFTLFLGQGGQETQYF.

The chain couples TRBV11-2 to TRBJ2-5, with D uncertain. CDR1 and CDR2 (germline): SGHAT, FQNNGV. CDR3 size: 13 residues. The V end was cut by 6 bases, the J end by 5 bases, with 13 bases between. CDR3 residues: CASRPLVGETQYF. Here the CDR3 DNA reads TGTGCCAGCAGACCTCTGGTCGGGGAGACCCAGTACTTC.

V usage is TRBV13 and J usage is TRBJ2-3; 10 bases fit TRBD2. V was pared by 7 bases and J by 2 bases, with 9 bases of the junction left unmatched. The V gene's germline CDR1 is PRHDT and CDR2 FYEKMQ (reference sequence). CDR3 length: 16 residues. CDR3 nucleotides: TGTGCCAGCAACTGGGGGACTAGCGCTTACACAGATACGCAGTATTTT. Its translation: CASNWGTSAYTDTQYF.

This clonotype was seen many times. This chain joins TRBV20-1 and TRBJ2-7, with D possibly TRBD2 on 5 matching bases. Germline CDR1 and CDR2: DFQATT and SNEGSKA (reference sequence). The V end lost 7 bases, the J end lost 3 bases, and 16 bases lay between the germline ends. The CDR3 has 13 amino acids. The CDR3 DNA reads TGCAGTGGCGCAGGTAGAGGGATCTACGAGCAGTACTTC. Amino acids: CSGAGRGIYEQYF.

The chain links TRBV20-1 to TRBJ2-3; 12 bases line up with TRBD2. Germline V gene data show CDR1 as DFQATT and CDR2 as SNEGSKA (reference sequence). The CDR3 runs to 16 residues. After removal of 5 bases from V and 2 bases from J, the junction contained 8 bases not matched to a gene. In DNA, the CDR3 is TGCAGTGCTGACTTTACTAGCGGGAGGACCACAGATACGCAGTATTTT. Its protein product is CSADFTSGRTTDTQYF.

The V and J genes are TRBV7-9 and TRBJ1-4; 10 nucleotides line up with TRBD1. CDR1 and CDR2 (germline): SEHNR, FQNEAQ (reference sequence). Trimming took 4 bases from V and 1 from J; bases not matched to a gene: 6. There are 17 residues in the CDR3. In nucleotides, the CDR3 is TGTGCCAGCAGCTCCGGGACAGGGGATGAAACTAATGAAAAACTGTTTTTT. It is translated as CASSSGTGDETNEKLFF.

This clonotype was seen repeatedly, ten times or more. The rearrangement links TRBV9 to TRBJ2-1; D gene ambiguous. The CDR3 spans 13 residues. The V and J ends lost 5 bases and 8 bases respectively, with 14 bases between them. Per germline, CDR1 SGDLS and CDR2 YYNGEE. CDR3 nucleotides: TGTGCCAGCAGGTCGGGTGTTGGGGATGAGCAGTTCTTC. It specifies CASRSGVGDEQFF. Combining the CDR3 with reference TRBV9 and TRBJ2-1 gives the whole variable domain DSGVTQTPKHLITATGQRVTLRCSPRSGDLSVYWYQQSLDQGLQFLIQYYNGEERAKGNILERFSAQQFPDLHSELNLSSLELGDSALYFCASRSGVGDEQFFGPGTRLTVL.

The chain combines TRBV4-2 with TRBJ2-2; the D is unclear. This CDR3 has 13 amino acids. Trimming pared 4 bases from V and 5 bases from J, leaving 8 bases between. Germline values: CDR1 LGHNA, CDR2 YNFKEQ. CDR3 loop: CASSPRTTGELFF. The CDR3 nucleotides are TGTGCCAGCAGCCCGCGGACGACCGGGGAGCTGTTTTTT.

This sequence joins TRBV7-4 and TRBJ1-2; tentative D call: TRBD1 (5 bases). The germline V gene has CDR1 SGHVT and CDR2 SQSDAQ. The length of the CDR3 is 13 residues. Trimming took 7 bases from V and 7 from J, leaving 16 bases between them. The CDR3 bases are TGTGCCAGCACCCCGAGAGGGGCGCGTGGCTACACCTTC. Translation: CASTPRGARGYTF.

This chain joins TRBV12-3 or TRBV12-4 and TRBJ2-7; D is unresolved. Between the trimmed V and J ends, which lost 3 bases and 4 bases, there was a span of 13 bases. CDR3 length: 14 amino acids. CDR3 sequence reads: CASSFLGPTYEQYF. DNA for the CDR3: TGTGCCAGCAGTTTTCTTGGGCCTACTTACGAGCAGTACTTC.